This TCR beta chain was obtained from a study of tumor-infiltrating lymphocytes in localized non-small cell lung cancer. Profiled with immunoSEQ multiplex PCR; TCRdb holds only in-frame clones, not every one. The sample carries over 9,000 clones, less than 90% recorded once. V lost 2 bases, J lost 3 bases, and 12 bases lay in between. The CDR3 loop spans 14 amino acids. The germline gives CDR1 SGHNT, CDR2 YYREEE (reference sequence). This sequence originates from a human donor with non-small cell lung cancer. The chain combines TRBV5-4 with TRBJ2-7; D assignment may be TRBD1 or TRBD2 (5 bases each). Sequenced: lung tumor tissue. DNA of the CDR3: TGTGCCAGCAGCTTACCCGGGGCGATCTACGAGCAGTACTTC. This encodes CASSLPGAIYEQYF.